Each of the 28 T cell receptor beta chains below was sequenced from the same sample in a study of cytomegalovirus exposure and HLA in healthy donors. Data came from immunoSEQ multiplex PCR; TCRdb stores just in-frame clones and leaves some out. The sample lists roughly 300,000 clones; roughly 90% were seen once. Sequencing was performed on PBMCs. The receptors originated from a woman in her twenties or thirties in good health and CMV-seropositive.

The DNA for the CDR3 is TGCAGCGTTGAAGTACCAGGCGCCTTTTACAATGAGCAGTTCTTC. It encodes CSVEVPGAFYNEQFF. This rearrangement joins TRBV29-1 to TRBJ2-1; D ambiguous. Trimming took off 1 base at V and 4 bases at J, with 14 bases between the two ends. The CDR3 has 15 residues. Germline CDR1 and CDR2: SQVTM and ANQGSEA.

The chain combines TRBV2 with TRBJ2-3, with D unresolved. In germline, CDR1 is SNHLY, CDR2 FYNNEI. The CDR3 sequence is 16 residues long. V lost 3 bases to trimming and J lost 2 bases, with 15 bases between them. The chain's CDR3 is CASSEGAVGNTDTQYF. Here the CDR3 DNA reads TGTGCCAGCAGTGAGGGCGCAGTGGGGAACACAGATACGCAGTATTTT.

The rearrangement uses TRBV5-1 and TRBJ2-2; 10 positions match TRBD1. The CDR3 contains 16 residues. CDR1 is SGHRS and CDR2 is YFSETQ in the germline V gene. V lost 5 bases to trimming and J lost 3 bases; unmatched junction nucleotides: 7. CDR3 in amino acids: CASRTGTGVDTGELFF. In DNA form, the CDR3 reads TGCGCCAGCAGAACCGGGACAGGGGTCGACACCGGGGAGCTGTTTTTT.

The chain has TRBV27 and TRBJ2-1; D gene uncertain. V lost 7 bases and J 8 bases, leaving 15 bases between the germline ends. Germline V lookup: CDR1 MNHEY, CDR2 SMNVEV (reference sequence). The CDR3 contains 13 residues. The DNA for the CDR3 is TGTGCCAGCACCTTAGCCCCCGACGATGAGCAGTTCTTC. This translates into CASTLAPDDEQFF.

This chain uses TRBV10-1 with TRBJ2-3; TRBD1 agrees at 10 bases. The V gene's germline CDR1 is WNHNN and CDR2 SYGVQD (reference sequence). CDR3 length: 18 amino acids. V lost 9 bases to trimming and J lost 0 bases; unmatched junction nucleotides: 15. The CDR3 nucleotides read TGCGCCAGACGCCTTTCTCCGGGACAGGGGACAAGCACAGATACGCAGTATTTT. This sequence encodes CARRLSPGQGTSTDTQYF.

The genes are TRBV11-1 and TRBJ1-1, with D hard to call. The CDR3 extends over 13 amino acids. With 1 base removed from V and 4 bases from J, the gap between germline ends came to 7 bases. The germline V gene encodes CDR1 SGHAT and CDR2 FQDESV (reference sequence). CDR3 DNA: TGTGCCAGCAGCTTAGACGACACCACTGAAGCTTTCTTT. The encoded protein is CASSLDDTTEAFF.

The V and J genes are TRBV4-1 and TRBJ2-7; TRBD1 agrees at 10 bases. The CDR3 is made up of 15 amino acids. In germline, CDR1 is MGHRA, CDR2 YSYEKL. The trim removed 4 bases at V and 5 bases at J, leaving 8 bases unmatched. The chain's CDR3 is CASSPHPGTGDEQYF. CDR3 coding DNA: TGCGCCAGCAGCCCGCACCCCGGGACAGGGGACGAGCAGTACTTC.

The CDR3 nucleotides are TGTGCCAGCAGCACCGCTAGCGGGGGGTATAGTGAGCAGTTCTTC. Protein: CASSTASGGYSEQFF. The chain is built from TRBV5-4 and TRBJ2-1; 11 nucleotides align to TRBD2. This CDR3 contains 15 residues. The germline gives CDR1 SGHNT, CDR2 YYREEE (reference sequence). J gave up 9 bases and V 4 bases, and 9 bases lay outside the gene matches. The full variable domain, completed using reference TRBV5-4 and TRBJ2-1, is ETGVTQSPTHLIKTRGQQVTLRCSSQSGHNTVSWYQQALGQGPQFIFQYYREEENGRGNFPPRFSGLQFPNYSSELNVNALELDDSALYLCASSTASGGYSEQFFGPGTRLTVL.

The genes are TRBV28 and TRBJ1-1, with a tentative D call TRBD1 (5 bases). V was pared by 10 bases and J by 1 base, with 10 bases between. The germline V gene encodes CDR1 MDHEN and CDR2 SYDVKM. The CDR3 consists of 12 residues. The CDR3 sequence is CAIWGGNTEAFF. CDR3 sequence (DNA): TGTGCCATATGGGGGGGGAACACTGAAGCTTTCTTT.

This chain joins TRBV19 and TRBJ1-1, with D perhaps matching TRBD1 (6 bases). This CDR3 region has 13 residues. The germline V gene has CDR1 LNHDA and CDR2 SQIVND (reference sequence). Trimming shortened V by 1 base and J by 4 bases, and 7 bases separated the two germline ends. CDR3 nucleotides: TGTGCCAGTAGTATAGGGGGGCCCACTGAAGCTTTCTTT. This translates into CASSIGGPTEAFF.

The chain's CDR3 is CASSSDRGPGETQYF. The CDR3 DNA follows: TGTGCCAGCAGTTCGGACAGGGGGCCTGGTGAGACCCAGTACTTC. The chain couples TRBV6-6 to TRBJ2-5, with 11 positions matching TRBD1. V trimming: 4 bases; J trimming: 5 bases; junction bases outside the gene matches: 6. CDR1 is MNHNY, CDR2 SVGAGI, per germline (reference sequence). The CDR3 covers 15 residues.

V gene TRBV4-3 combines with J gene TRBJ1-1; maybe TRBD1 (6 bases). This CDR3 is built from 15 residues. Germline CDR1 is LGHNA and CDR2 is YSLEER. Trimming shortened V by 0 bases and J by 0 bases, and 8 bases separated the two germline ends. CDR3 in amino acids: CASSQETGVNTEAFF. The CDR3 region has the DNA TGCGCCAGCAGCCAAGAGACAGGAGTGAACACTGAAGCTTTCTTT.

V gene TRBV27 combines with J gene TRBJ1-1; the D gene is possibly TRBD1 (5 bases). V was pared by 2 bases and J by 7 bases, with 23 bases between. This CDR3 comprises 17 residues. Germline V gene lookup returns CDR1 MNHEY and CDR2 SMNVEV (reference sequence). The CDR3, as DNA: TGTGCCAGCAGTTTAATCCCCACCAGGGCGAGGGTGGATGAAGCTTTCTTT. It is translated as CASSLIPTRARVDEAFF.

The CDR3 sequence: CASSSTGTGRVEQYF. CDR3 coding DNA: TGTGCCAGCAGCTCGACCGGGACAGGCCGAGTGGAGCAGTACTTC. This chain links TRBV11-2 with TRBJ2-7; 8 bases line up with TRBD1. J gave up 7 bases and V 4 bases, and 12 bases lay outside the gene matches. Per germline, CDR1 SGHAT and CDR2 FQNNGV. There are 15 residues in the CDR3.

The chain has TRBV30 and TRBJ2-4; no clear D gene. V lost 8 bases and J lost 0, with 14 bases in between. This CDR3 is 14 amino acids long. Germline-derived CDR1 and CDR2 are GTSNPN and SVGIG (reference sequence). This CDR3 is CATSERLAKNIQYF. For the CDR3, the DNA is TGTGCCACTTCGGAGAGACTAGCCAAAAACATTCAGTACTTC. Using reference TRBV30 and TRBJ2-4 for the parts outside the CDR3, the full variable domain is SQTIHQWPATLVQPVGSPLSLECTVEGTSNPNLYWYRQAAGRGLQLLFYSVGIGQISSEVPQNLSASRPQDRQFILSSKKLLLSDSGFYLCATSERLAKNIQYFGAGTRLSVL.

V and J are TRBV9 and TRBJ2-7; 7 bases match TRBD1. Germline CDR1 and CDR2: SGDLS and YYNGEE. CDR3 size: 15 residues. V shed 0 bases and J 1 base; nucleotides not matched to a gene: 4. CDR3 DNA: TGTGCCAGCAGCGTAGGACAGGGCCTTTCCTACGAGCAGTACTTC. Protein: CASSVGQGLSYEQYF.

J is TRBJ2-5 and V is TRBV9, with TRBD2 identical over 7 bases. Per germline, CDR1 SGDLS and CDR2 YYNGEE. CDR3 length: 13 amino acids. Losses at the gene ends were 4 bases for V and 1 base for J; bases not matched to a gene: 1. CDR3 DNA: TGTGCCAGCAGCACTAGCGTCCAAGAGACCCAGTACTTC. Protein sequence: CASSTSVQETQYF. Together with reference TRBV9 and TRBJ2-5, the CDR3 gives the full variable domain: DSGVTQTPKHLITATGQRVTLRCSPRSGDLSVYWYQQSLDQGLQFLIQYYNGEERAKGNILERFSAQQFPDLHSELNLSSLELGDSALYFCASSTSVQETQYFGPGTRLLVL.

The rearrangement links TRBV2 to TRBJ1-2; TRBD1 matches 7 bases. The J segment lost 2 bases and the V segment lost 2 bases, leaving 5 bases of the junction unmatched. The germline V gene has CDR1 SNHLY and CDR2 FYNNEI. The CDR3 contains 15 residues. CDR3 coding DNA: TGTGCCAGCAGTGAAAGGGGGCAGGTCAACTATGGCTACACCTTC. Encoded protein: CASSERGQVNYGYTF.

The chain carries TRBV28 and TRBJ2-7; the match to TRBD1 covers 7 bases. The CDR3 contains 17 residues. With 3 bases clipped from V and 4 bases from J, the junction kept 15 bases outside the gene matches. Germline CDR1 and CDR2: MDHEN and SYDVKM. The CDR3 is CASSLGLVDGTEYEQYF. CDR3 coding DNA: TGTGCCAGCAGTTTGGGTTTAGTGGATGGGACAGAGTACGAGCAGTACTTC. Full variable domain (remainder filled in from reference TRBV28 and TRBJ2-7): DVKVTQSSRYLVKRTGEKVFLECVQDMDHENMFWYRQDPGLGLRLIYFSYDVKMKEKGDIPEGYSVSREKKERFSLILESASTNQTSMYLCASSLGLVDGTEYEQYFGPGTRLTVT.

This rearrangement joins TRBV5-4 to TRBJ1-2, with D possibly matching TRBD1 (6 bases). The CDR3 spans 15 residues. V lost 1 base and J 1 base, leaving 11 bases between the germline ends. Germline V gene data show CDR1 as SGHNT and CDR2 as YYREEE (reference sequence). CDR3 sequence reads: CASSLRGAINYGYTF. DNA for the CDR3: TGTGCCAGCAGCTTGCGGGGGGCTATTAACTATGGCTACACCTTC.

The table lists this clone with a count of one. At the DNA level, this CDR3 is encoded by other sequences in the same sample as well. CDR3: CASSLGTSGVSYEQYF. DNA of the CDR3: TGCGCCAGCAGCTTGGGGACTAGCGGGGTATCCTACGAGCAGTACTTC. This rearrangement joins TRBV5-1 to TRBJ2-7; 12 bases align to TRBD2. The CDR3 covers 16 residues. The germline CDR1 and CDR2 sequences are SGHRS and YFSETQ. V lost 0 bases, J lost 1 base, and 2 bases stayed unmatched.

This CDR3 reads CASSFGLAGGMETQYF. CDR3 nucleotide sequence: TGTGCCAGCAGCTTCGGGCTAGCGGGAGGTATGGAGACCCAGTACTTC. The chain uses TRBV5-6 and TRBJ2-5; TRBD2 agrees at 11 bases. V dropped 2 bases and J dropped 5; count of bases not matched to a gene: 8. This CDR3 comprises 16 residues. Germline V gene lookup returns CDR1 SGHDT and CDR2 YYEEEE.

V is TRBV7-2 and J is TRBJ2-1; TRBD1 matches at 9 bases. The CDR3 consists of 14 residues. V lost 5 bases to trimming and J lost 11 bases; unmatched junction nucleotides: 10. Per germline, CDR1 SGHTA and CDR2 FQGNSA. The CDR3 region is CASSEGTGKNKQFF. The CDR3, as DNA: TGTGCCAGCAGCGAGGGGACAGGGAAGAATAAGCAGTTCTTC.

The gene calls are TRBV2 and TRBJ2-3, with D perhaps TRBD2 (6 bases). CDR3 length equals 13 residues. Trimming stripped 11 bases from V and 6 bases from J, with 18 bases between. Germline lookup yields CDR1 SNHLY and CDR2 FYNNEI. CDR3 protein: CALQPTSPDTQYF. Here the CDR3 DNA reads TGTGCCTTACAACCCACTAGCCCCGATACGCAGTATTTT.

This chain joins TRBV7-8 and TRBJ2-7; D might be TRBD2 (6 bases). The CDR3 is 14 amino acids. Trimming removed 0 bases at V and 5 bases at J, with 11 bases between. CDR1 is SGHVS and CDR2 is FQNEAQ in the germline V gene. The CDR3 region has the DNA TGTGCCAGCAGCTTAGCACTAGCTTACAACGAGCAGTACTTC. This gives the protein CASSLALAYNEQYF.

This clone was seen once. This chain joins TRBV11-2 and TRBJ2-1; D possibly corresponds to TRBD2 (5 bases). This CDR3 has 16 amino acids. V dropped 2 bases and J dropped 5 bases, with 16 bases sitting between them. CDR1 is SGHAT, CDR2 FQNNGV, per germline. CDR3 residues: CASSLLARGADNEQFF. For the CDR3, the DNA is TGTGCCAGCAGCTTATTGGCCCGGGGAGCCGACAATGAGCAGTTCTTC.

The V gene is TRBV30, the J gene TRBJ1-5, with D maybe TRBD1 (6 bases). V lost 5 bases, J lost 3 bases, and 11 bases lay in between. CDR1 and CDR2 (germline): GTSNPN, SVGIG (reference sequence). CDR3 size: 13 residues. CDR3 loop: CAWAQGDNQPQHF. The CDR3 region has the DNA TGTGCCTGGGCACAGGGTGACAATCAGCCCCAGCATTTT. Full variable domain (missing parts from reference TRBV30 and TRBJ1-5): SQTIHQWPATLVQPVGSPLSLECTVEGTSNPNLYWYRQAAGRGLQLLFYSVGIGQISSEVPQNLSASRPQDRQFILSSKKLLLSDSGFYLCAWAQGDNQPQHFGDGTRLSIL.

The CDR3 is CASSQVGGAHLTYEQYF. DNA of the CDR3: TGTGCCAGCAGCCAAGTTGGAGGGGCCCACCTAACCTACGAGCAGTACTTC. The chain links TRBV4-2 to TRBJ2-7; tentative D call: TRBD2 (6 bases). Germline V gene lookup returns CDR1 LGHNA and CDR2 YNFKEQ. The CDR3 is made up of 17 amino acids. V was pared by 1 base and J by 2 bases, with 18 bases between.